Listed below are T cell receptor beta chains from one sample, sequenced in a study of regulatory T cells in long-lasting Graves disease. TCRdb used MiXCR to reprocess the multiplex PCR reads, holding one entry per CDR3 protein. The sample has some 220,000 distinct CDR3 sequences, less than 20% seen once; the top ten hold approximately 12%. This sample also appeared in a second study, on T cells in Graves' hyperthyroidism and ophthalmopathy.

The sample consisted of peripheral blood mononuclear cells (PBMCs), taken at new diagnosis, from a patient treated with antithyroid drugs. These receptors were obtained from a woman aged 25 to 39 with Graves disease. CDR3s include the opening cysteine and the closing phenylalanine or tryptophan. Clone size is shown for a subset of rows, as once, few, many or a class of expanded clone.

CDR3 protein: CASSSSGGTSGIVVNEQFF; clone size: many; J gene: TRBJ2-1; V gene: TRBV11-1
CDR3 protein: CASAGGLATDTQYF; clone size: many; J gene: TRBJ2-3; V gene: TRBV2
CDR3 protein: CASSTTLSNTEAFF; clone size: few; J gene: TRBJ1-1; V gene: TRBV18
CDR3 protein: CASSYLGLAAPEQYF; clone size: many; J gene: TRBJ2-7; V gene: TRBV6-2/TRBV6-3
CDR3 protein: CASRLEVSIEAFF; clone size: many; J gene: TRBJ1-1; V gene: TRBV2
CDR3 protein: CAWRTGVTYEQYF; clone size: many; J gene: TRBJ2-7; V gene: TRBV30
CDR3 protein: CAISRVRQPQHF; clone size: few; J gene: TRBJ1-5; V gene: TRBV10-3
CDR3 protein: CASSIAPDGPYEQYF; clone size: many; J gene: TRBJ2-7; V gene: TRBV19
CDR3 protein: CASSINPPVRTGELFF; clone size: few; J gene: TRBJ2-2; V gene: TRBV19
CDR3 protein: CASSYAQYANTGELFF; clone size: -; J gene: TRBJ2-2; V gene: TRBV7-9
CDR3 protein: CASGRARSYNEQFF; clone size: many; J gene: TRBJ2-1; V gene: TRBV6-2/TRBV6-3
CDR3 protein: CASSLTIALNTGELFF; clone size: many; J gene: TRBJ2-2; V gene: TRBV7-3
CDR3 protein: CASSYLGGQGANNEQFF; clone size: many; J gene: TRBJ2-1; V gene: TRBV6-5
CDR3 protein: CASSTGTQYGYTF; clone size: -; J gene: TRBJ1-2; V gene: TRBV7-2
CDR3 protein: CASSPSGVLDTQYF; clone size: many; J gene: TRBJ2-3; V gene: TRBV7-2
CDR3 protein: CAISESGPPPGNTIYF; clone size: many; J gene: TRBJ1-3; V gene: TRBV10-3
CDR3 protein: CSARDKGYSGANVLTF; clone size: many; J gene: TRBJ2-6; V gene: TRBV20-1
CDR3 protein: CASSPSGGRRNTEAFF; clone size: -; J gene: TRBJ1-1; V gene: TRBV7-9
CDR3 protein: CASSSLVRGGAEAFF; clone size: many; J gene: TRBJ1-1; V gene: TRBV28
CDR3 protein: CAWSQTGPYEQYF; clone size: many; J gene: TRBJ2-7; V gene: TRBV30
CDR3 protein: CASRDTLATEAFF; clone size: many; J gene: TRBJ1-1; V gene: TRBV10-1
CDR3 protein: CSARGVGELFF; clone size: -; J gene: TRBJ2-2; V gene: TRBV20-1
CDR3 protein: CASGLRHKDDSGGGYNEQFF; clone size: few; J gene: TRBJ2-1; V gene: TRBV12-5
CDR3 protein: CASSPAPLGGYYGYTF; clone size: many; J gene: TRBJ1-2; V gene: TRBV4-1
CDR3 protein: CASRQWDSPGTGELFF; clone size: -; J gene: TRBJ2-2; V gene: TRBV6-1
CDR3 protein: CASRGWASSGGQNTGELFF; clone size: many; J gene: TRBJ2-2; V gene: TRBV5-1
CDR3 protein: CASSDPSTQYF; clone size: few; J gene: TRBJ2-3; V gene: TRBV25-1
CDR3 protein: CSARELTGNNSPLHF; clone size: many; J gene: TRBJ1-6; V gene: TRBV20-1
CDR3 protein: CSAPNSDRGLGEQFF; clone size: many; J gene: TRBJ2-1; V gene: TRBV20-1
CDR3 protein: CASNTTGTSGGSYNEQFF; clone size: -; J gene: TRBJ2-1; V gene: TRBV6-1
CDR3 protein: CSARDLLGTQYF; clone size: many; J gene: TRBJ2-3; V gene: TRBV20-1
CDR3 protein: CASSEGGGVAADTQYF; clone size: once; J gene: TRBJ2-3; V gene: TRBV2
CDR3 protein: CASSLARNYEQYF; clone size: many; J gene: TRBJ2-7; V gene: TRBV12-3/TRBV12-4
CDR3 protein: CASSSLRTDTQYF; clone size: -; J gene: TRBJ2-3; V gene: TRBV12-3/TRBV12-4
CDR3 protein: CASSTRLAGVQETQYF; clone size: many; J gene: TRBJ2-5; V gene: TRBV5-6
CDR3 protein: CAWDKKTGGGNEQFF; clone size: many; J gene: TRBJ2-1; V gene: TRBV30
CDR3 protein: CASSSRRTGDPRQYF; clone size: medium-sized; J gene: TRBJ2-7; V gene: TRBV28
CDR3 protein: CASSLMLDRKLFF; clone size: many; J gene: TRBJ1-4; V gene: TRBV27
CDR3 protein: CASSPGQLNTETFF; clone size: few; J gene: TRBJ2-3; V gene: TRBV18